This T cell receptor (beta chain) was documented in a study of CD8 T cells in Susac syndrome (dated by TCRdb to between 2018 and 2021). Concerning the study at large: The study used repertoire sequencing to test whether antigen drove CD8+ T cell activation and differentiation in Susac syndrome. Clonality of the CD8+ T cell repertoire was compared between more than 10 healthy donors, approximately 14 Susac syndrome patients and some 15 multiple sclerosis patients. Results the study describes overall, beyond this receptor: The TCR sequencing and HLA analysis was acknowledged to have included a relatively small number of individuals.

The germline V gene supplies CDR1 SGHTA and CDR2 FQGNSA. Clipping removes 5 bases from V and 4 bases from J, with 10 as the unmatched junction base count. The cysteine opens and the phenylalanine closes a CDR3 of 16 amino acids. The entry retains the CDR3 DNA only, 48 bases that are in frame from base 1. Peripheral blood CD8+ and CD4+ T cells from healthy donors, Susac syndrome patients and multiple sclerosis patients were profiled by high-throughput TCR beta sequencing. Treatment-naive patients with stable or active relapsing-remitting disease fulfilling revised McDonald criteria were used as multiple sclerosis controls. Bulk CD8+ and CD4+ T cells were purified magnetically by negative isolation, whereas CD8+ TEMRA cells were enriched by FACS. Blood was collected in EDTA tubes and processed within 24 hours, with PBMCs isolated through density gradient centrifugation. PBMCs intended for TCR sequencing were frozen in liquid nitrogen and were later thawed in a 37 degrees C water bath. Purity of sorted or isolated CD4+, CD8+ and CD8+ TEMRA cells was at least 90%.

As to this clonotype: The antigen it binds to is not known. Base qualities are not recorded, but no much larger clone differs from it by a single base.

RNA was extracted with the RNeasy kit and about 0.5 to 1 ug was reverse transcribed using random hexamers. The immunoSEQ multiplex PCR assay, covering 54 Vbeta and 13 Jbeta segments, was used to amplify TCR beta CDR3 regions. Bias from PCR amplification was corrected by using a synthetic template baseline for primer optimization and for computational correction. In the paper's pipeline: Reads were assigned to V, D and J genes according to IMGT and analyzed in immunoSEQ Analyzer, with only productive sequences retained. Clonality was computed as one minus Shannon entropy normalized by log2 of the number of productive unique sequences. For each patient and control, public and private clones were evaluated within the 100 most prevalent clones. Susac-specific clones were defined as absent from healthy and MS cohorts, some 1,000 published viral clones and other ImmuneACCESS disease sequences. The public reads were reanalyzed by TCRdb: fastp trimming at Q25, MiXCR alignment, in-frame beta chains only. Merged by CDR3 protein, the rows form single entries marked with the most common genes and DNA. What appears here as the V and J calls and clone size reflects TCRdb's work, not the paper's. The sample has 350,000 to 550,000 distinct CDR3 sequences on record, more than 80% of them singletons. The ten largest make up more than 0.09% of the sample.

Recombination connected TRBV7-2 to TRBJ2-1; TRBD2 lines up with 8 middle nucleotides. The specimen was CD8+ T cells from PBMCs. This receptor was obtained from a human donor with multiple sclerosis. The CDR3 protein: CASSPSPAGVYNEQFF. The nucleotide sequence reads TGTGCCAGCAGCCCGTCCCCAGCGGGGGTTTACAATGAGCAGTTCTTC.